A selection of T cell receptor beta chains follows, all from one sample in a study of T cells in tumors after PD-1 blockade. Profiling relied on immunoSEQ multiplex PCR, and the TCRdb table lists in-frame clones only, not all of them. The sample lists around 60,000 clones, about 82% occurring once. Sequences were derived from PBMCs, sampled before anti-PD-1 treatment. These receptors were obtained from a human donor with basal cell carcinoma. The CDR3 runs from the conserved cysteine through the conserved F or W. A D gene is named only where the DNA matches it firmly. Expanded clones get a size class; other rows say once, few or many, or leave the size out.

clone size | J gene | D gene | V gene | CDR3 DNA | CDR3 protein
. | TRBJ2-1 | . | TRBV5-1 | TGCGCCAGCAGCTTGGCTGGCAATGAGCAGTTCTTC | CASSLAGNEQFF
. | TRBJ2-7 | TRBD1 | TRBV19 | TGTGCCAGTGGTACCGGGACAGGGAACTCCTACGAGCAGTACTTC | CASGTGTGNSYEQYF
. | TRBJ2-1 | TRBD2 | TRBV30 | TGTGCCTCCAGTACTTCTAGCGGGGGACACAATGAGCAGTTCTTC | CASSTSSGGHNEQFF
. | TRBJ2-7 | TRBD1 | TRBV2 | TGTGCCAGCAGCATCTACCGGACAGGGGTCAGCTACGAGCAGTACTTC | CASSIYRTGVSYEQYF
. | TRBJ1-2 | TRBD1 | TRBV30 | TGTGCCTGGAGTGTCACAGGGGACTATGGCTACACCTTC | CAWSVTGDYGYTF
. | TRBJ2-1 | . | TRBV6-5 | TGTGCCAGCGGCCACTCGGGGTGGGCCTACAATGAGCAGTTCTTC | CASGHSGWAYNEQFF
. | TRBJ2-1 | TRBD1 | TRBV4-2 | TGTGCCAGCAGCCAAGAAGTCGGGACAGCAAACAATGAGCAGTTCTTC | CASSQEVGTANNEQFF
. | TRBJ1-6 | TRBD1 | TRBV15 | TGTGCCACCAGCACCGGGGACAGGAGAAATTCACCCCTCCACTTT | CATSTGDRRNSPLHF
. | TRBJ1-2 | . | TRBV6-5 | TGTGCCAGCACTTTTGTCTATGGCTACACCTTC | CASTFVYGYTF
. | TRBJ1-1 | . | TRBV7-2 | TGTGCCAGCCTAAAGGGCCATGGGAACACTGAAGCTTTCTTT | CASLKGHGNTEAFF
. | TRBJ2-5 | . | TRBV7-8 | TGTGCCAGCACCCCCCGGAGGTACCAAGAGACCCAGTACTTC | CASTPRRYQETQYF
. | TRBJ2-6 | . | TRBV3-1/TRBV3-2 | TGTGCCAGCAGCCAATGGAGTTCGGGGGCCAACGTCCTGACTTTC | CASSQWSSGANVLTF
. | TRBJ1-3 | . | TRBV9 | TGTGCCAGCAGCCGTAGGAGTGACCTCTCTGGAAACACCATATATTTT | CASSRRSDLSGNTIYF
. | TRBJ1-1 | . | TRBV18 | TGTGCCAGCTCACCACAAAGCGGATGGAACACTGAAGCTTTCTTT | CASSPQSGWNTEAFF
. | TRBJ1-1 | . | TRBV7-3 | TGTGCCAGCAGCCCCGACCCGACCTTTCCTTTAGCTTTCTTT | CASSPDPTFPLAFF
. | TRBJ1-1 | . | TRBV30 | TGTGCCTGGAGGGAGGACAACACTGAAGCTTTCTTT | CAWREDNTEAFF
. | TRBJ1-1 | . | TRBV10-1 | TGCGCCAGCAGACAACACCCCCGAGAAGCTTTCTTT | CASRQHPREAFF
. | TRBJ2-1 | TRBD2 | TRBV12-5 | TGTGCTAGTGCCCCGTTGGCTAGCGGGGGGGTTGAGCAGTTCTTC | CASAPLASGGVEQFF
. | TRBJ1-1 | TRBD1 | TRBV7-3 | TGTGCCAGCAGCTTGGGGCAGGGGGTTACTGAAGCTTTCTTT | CASSLGQGVTEAFF
. | TRBJ1-1 | . | TRBV19 | TGTGCCAGTTTGCCTCAGGGCCCAACGCCGAACACTGAAGCTTTCTTT | CASLPQGPTPNTEAFF
. | TRBJ1-1 | TRBD1 | TRBV18 | TGTGCCAGCTCACAAGGCGGCAGGGGGGAGACTGAAGCTTTCTTT | CASSQGGRGETEAFF
. | TRBJ2-1 | TRBD2 | TRBV5-1 | TGCGCCAGCAGCTCCGCCTTAGCGGGGGCGGGCTACAATGAGCAGTTCTTC | CASSSALAGAGYNEQFF
. | TRBJ1-1 | TRBD1 | TRBV18 | TGTGCCAGCTCACCGACAGGGGGTGGGACTGAAGCTTTCTTT | CASSPTGGGTEAFF
. | TRBJ1-4 | . | TRBV5-6 | TGTGCCAGCAGCTCGACAGGAACTAATGAAAAACTGTTTTTT | CASSSTGTNEKLFF
. | TRBJ1-1 | TRBD1 | TRBV6-6 | TGTGCCAGCAACGACAGGGTCGGGAACACTGAAGCTTTCTTT | CASNDRVGNTEAFF
. | TRBJ2-1 | TRBD2 | TRBV15 | TGTGCCACCAGCGGGGGGGAGGGAGCGGGGGGCGGGGAGCAGTTCTTC | CATSGGEGAGGGEQFF
. | TRBJ1-1 | . | TRBV29-1 | TGCAGCGCCGATAGGGACACCCGGAACACTGAAGCTTTCTTT | CSADRDTRNTEAFF
. | TRBJ1-6 | . | TRBV30 | TGTGCCTGGGGGGCGCCTGCACCCCTCCACTTT | CAWGAPAPLHF
. | TRBJ2-2 | TRBD1 | TRBV19 | TGTGCCAGTAGTGCTCCGGGCAGGGGGCCGAACACCGGGGAGCTGTTTTTT | CASSAPGRGPNTGELFF
. | TRBJ2-3 | . | TRBV5-1 | TGCGCCAGCAGGGACCGCCAGGGGGATACGCAGTATTTT | CASRDRQGDTQYF
. | TRBJ2-1 | . | TRBV30 | TGTGCAAGCGGGTACGCCTACAATGAGCAGTTCTTC | CASGYAYNEQFF
. | TRBJ1-2 | TRBD1 | TRBV2 | TGTGCCAGCAGTGAAGCGGGACAGGGAAACTATGGCTACACCTTC | CASSEAGQGNYGYTF
. | TRBJ1-4 | TRBD1 | TRBV27 | TGTGCCAGCAGTTTTCAGGGGGCGAGAGAAAAACTGTTTTTT | CASSFQGAREKLFF
. | TRBJ1-5 | . | TRBV30 | TGTGCCTGGAGTCCGCGGACGAGGACTTTGAGCAATCAGCCCCAGCATTTT | CAWSPRTRTLSNQPQHF
few | TRBJ2-1 | . | TRBV7-3 | TGTGCCAGCAGCCCCTTCTCAGGGGGAGGCAATGAGCAGTTCTTC | CASSPFSGGGNEQFF
. | TRBJ1-4 | . | TRBV2 | TGTGCCAGCAAGAGACTGATAAATGAAAAACTGTTTTTT | CASKRLINEKLFF
. | TRBJ2-5 | TRBD2 | TRBV7-3 | TGTGCCAGCAGCTCGACTAGCAGGGAGACCCAGTACTTC | CASSSTSRETQYF
. | TRBJ1-2 | TRBD1 | TRBV6-1 | TGTGCCAGCAGTGAAGGTTTAAAGGGGACAGGGGGACCGAACTATGGCTACACCTTC | CASSEGLKGTGGPNYGYTF
. | TRBJ2-3 | TRBD2 | TRBV7-6 | TGTGCCAGCAGCTCTAGCGGGGGGGTAAAAGATACGCAGTATTTT | CASSSSGGVKDTQYF
. | TRBJ1-6 | . | TRBV13 | TGTGCCAGCAGCTTAGCAGCGGGAAGCAATTCACCCCTCCACTTT | CASSLAAGSNSPLHF
. | TRBJ2-1 | TRBD2 | TRBV10-3 | TGTGCCATCAGTGAACGACTAGCGGGGGCCCGCCCCGCGAGGAATGAGCAGTTCTTC | CAISERLAGARPARNEQFF
. | TRBJ1-3 | . | TRBV5-5 | TGTGCCAGCAGCCCTGGACCCATCTCTGGAAACACCATATATTTT | CASSPGPISGNTIYF
. | TRBJ2-2 | . | TRBV5-1 | TGCGCCACCAAGCAGGGGTCAGTAGACGGGGAGCTGTTTTTT | CATKQGSVDGELFF
. | TRBJ1-1 | TRBD1 | TRBV2 | TGTGCCAGCAGTTTCTCCGGGACAGGGGGCACTGAAGCTTTCTTT | CASSFSGTGGTEAFF
. | TRBJ2-7 | . | TRBV30 | TGTGCCTGGACTCGCCCCGGCATCTCCTACGAGCAGTACTTC | CAWTRPGISYEQYF
. | TRBJ2-4 | . | TRBV5-4 | TGTGCCAGCAAAGAAGGGCCGGCTCAGTACTTC | CASKEGPAQYF
. | TRBJ1-2 | . | TRBV4-2 | TGTGCCAGCAGCCAAGATACAGGGGGCTACACCTTC | CASSQDTGGYTF
. | TRBJ1-4 | . | TRBV3-1/TRBV3-2 | TGTGCCAGCAGCCAAGATGCGGGAACCTATGAAAAACTGTTTTTT | CASSQDAGTYEKLFF
. | TRBJ2-5 | TRBD2 | TRBV29-1 | TGCAGCGTTGTATGGAGCGGGGGGGGCGCGGAGACCCAGTACTTC | CSVVWSGGGAETQYF
. | TRBJ1-6 | . | TRBV18 | TGTGCCAGCTCCCCCGCGGATCTCGTCAATTCACCCCTCCACTTT | CASSPADLVNSPLHF
. | TRBJ2-2 | . | TRBV7-3 | TGTGCCAGCAGCCGGGGTTCGGAACCCGGGGAGCTGTTTTTT | CASSRGSEPGELFF
. | TRBJ1-6 | . | TRBV9 | TGTGCCAGCAGCGCTCGACAGCCTTATAATTCACCCCTCCACTTT | CASSARQPYNSPLHF
. | TRBJ1-3 | TRBD1 | TRBV4-1 | TGCGCCAGCAGCCAAGATTGGGCGACAGGGCTTTCTGGAAACACCATATATTTT | CASSQDWATGLSGNTIYF
. | TRBJ2-1 | TRBD1 | TRBV12-3/TRBV12-4 | TGTGCCAGCAGTACCGACAGGGGTGAGCAGTTCTTC | CASSTDRGEQFF